This T cell receptor beta chain was sequenced for a study of persistence of HIV-infected CD4 T cells (dated by TCRdb to the early 2020s). Regarding the research as a whole: The study isolated CMV- and HIV-1 Gag-responding CD4+ T cells from ART-treated individuals to examine antigen-driven clonal expansion of HIV-1-infected cells. Suppressive ART had been received by participants for a median of 8 years. Peripheral blood samples of up to about 200 mL were obtained at multiple time points, with the exception of two participants, for whom leukapheresis was performed at a single time point. The clonality of all cells in each sorted population was measured by TCRbeta sequencing, and the clonality of infected cells was measured by proviral sequencing. The TCR cluster analysis across participants included about 8 participants for CMV and over 5 participants for Gag. Overall study results and their limits: Few individuals were included in the study, and only a limited range of antigens was tested. Bulk TCR analyses could not be limited to the rare CMV-responding cells that actually contained HIV-1 proviruses. TCR oligoclonality correlated with proviral oligoclonality within the same sorted populations. Degenerate expanded CDR3beta sequences were enriched in antigen-responding cells, suggesting convergent selection of CD4+ responses to CMV and Gag. TCRbeta richness in CMV- and Gag-responding cells was significantly lower than in anti-CD3/anti-CD28-responding cells; CMV-responding cells had higher oligoclonality than CD3/CD28-stimulated and Gag-responding cells.

In the case of this clone: No cognate antigen has been identified for it. Nothing much larger sits one base from this clone, and base qualities are not available.

The junction carries 6 bases between V and J, which are trimmed by 5 bases and 2 bases respectively. The germline V gene specifies KGHSH as CDR1 and LQKENI as CDR2. From the cysteine up to the phenylalanine, the CDR3 has a length of 12 residues. Only the CDR3 DNA stays, 36 bases, in frame from base 1. This specimen's treatment or condition label, per the study, means: suppressive antiretroviral therapy. Lysates of CMV-infected fibroblasts were used at about 10 ug/mL for cell stimulation. Memory populations depleted of antigen-responding cells were obtained by sorting nonresponding CD40L-negative CD69-negative CD45RO-high memory CD4+ T cells. Participants were HIV-1-infected adults who started suppressive ART during chronic infection. For at least 4 years, the participants' plasma HIV-1 RNA had been undetectable, below 50 copies/mL. To be included, participants needed a CD4+ T cell count above 400 cells/uL and a positive CMV serology. Before stimulation, PBMCs were isolated using density centrifugation and then depleted of CD8+ T cells. Stimulation of CD8-depleted PBMCs was carried out for approximately 17 hours with anti-CD28/CD49d costimulation, CD40-blocking antibody and enfuvirtide, to prevent new infections. Cell sorting was done on a Beckman Coulter MoFlo Legacy or XDP sorter, and dead cells were excluded with propidium iodide. Genomic DNA was extracted with the QIAamp DNA Mini Kit for samples above one million cells, otherwise with the Quick-DNA Microprep Kit.

The immunoSEQ hsTCRB assay version 4, run in survey mode, was used to sequence TCRbeta repertoires from genomic DNA. For TCRbeta sequencing, genomic DNA was diluted to around 10 ng/uL, with up to about 1 ug used per sample. Processing in the source paper ran as follows. ImmunoSeq Analyzer 3.0 was used for analysis of TCRbeta data, and diversity was computed on productive nucleotide rearrangements. Lower-bound TCR diversity was estimated with the improved Chao index, and clonality with the Gini coefficient using the Immunarch R package. Different nucleotide rearrangements encoding the same CDR3beta amino acid sequence were treated as distinct clonotypes. Differential abundance analysis identified TCRbeta sequences significantly enriched in antigen-responding cells relative to anti-CD3/anti-CD28-activated cells. Using predicted peptide-MHC specificity as the basis, GLIPH2 grouped TCRs into clusters, both for each participant individually and for the merged data sets that combined participants. TCRdb obtained this table from immuneACCESS and retained in-frame rearrangements with V and J assigned. These tables miss some clones; where compared with another copy, unresolved V genes account for less than half of the shortfall, and the remainder is unexplained. The V and J calls and clone size come from that table; D and trimming were worked out from the DNA. This sample has 30,000 to 35,000 clones in its table, and roughly 80% of those were observed once. The top ten hold around 0.94% of the sample.

This clonotype was obtained from an adult man with HIV who was CMV-seropositive. The source material was CD4+ T cells sorted from PBMCs after roughly 19-hour stimulation, sampled from a patient who received antiretroviral therapy. Sample cell subset or site, as interpreted from the label and publication: CD40L-CD69- CD45RO-high memory CD4 T cells not responding to CMV lysate. The rearrangement combines TRBV18 with TRBJ2-5; the D gene assignment is ambiguous. The nucleotides read TGTGCCAGCTCAAGTTTACAAGAGACCCAGTACTTC. The translation is CASSSLQETQYF.